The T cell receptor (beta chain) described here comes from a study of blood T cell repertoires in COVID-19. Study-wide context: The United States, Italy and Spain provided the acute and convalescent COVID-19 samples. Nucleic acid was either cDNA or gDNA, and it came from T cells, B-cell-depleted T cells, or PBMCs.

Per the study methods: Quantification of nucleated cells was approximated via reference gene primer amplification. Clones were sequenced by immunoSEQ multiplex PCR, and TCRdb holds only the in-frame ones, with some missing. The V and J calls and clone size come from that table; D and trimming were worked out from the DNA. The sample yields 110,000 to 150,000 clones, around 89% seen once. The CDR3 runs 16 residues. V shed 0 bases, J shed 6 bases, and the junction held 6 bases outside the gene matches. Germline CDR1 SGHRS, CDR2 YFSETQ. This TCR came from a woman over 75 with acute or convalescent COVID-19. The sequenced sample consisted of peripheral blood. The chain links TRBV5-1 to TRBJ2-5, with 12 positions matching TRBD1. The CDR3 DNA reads TGCGCCAGCAGCTTGGAGGGGACAGGGGGCGAAAAGACCCAGTACTTC. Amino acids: CASSLEGTGGEKTQYF.